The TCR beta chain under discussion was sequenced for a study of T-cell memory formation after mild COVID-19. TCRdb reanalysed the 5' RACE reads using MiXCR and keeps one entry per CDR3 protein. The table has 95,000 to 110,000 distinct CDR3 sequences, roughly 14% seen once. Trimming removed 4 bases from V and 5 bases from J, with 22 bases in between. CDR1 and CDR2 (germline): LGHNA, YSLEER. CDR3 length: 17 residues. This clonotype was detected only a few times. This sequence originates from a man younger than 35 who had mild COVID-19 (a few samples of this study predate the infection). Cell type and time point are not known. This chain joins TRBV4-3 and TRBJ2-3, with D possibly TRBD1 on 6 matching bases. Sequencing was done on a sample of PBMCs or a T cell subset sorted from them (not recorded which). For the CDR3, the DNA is TGCGCCAGCAGCCCCCGACCCCCAGGGGCCTCGGGAGATACGCAGTATTTT. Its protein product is CASSPRPPGASGDTQYF.